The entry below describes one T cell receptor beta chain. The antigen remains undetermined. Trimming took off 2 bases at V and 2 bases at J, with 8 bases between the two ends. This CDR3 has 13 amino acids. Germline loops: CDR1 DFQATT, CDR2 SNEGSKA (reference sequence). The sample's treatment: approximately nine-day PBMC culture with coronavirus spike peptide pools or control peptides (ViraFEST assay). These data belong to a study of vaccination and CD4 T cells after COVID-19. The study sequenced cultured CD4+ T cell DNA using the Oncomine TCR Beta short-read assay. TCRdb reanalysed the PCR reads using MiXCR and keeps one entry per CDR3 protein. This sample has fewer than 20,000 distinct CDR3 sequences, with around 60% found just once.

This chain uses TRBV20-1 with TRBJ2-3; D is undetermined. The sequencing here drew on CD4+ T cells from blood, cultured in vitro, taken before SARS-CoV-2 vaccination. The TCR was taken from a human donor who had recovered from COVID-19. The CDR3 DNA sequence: TGCAGTGCTAGACAGGAGAACACAGATACGCAGTATTTT. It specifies CSARQENTDTQYF.